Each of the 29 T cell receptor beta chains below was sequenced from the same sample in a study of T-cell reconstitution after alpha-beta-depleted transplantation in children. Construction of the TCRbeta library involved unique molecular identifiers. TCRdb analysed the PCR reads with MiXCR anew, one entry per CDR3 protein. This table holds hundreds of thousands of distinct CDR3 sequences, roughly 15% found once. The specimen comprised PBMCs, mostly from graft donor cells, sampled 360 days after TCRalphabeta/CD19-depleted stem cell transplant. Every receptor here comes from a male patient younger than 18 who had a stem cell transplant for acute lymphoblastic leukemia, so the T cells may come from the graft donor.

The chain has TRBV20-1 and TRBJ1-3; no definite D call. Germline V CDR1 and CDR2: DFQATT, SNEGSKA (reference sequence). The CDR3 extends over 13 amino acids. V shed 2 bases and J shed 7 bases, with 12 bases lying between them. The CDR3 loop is CSARKGADNTIYF. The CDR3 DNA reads TGCAGTGCTAGAAAGGGAGCCGACAACACCATATATTTT.

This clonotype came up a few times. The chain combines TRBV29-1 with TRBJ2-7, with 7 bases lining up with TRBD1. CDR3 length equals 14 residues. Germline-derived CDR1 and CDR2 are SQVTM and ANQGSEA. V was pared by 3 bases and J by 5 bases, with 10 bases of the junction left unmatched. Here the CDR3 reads CSVEVPTGFHEQYF. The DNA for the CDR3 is TGCAGCGTTGAGGTGCCGACAGGGTTCCACGAGCAGTACTTC.

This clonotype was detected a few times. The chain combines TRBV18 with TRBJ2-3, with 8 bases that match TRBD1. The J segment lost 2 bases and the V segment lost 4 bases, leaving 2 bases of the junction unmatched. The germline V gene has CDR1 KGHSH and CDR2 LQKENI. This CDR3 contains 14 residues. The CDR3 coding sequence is TGTGCCAGCTCACGGACAGGGAACACAGATACGCAGTATTTT. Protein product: CASSRTGNTDTQYF.

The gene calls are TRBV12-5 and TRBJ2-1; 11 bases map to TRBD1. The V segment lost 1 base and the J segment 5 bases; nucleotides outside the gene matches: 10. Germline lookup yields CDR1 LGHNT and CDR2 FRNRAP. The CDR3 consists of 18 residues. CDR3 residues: CASGLAGYRDRGNNEQFF. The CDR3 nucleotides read TGTGCTAGTGGTTTGGCCGGGTACCGGGACAGGGGGAACAATGAGCAGTTCTTC.

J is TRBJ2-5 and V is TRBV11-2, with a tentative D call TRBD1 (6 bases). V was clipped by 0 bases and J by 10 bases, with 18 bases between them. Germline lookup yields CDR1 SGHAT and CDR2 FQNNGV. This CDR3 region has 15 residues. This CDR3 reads CASSLDGRARGGQYF. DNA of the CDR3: TGTGCCAGCAGCTTAGACGGTCGGGCCAGAGGGGGCCAGTACTTC.

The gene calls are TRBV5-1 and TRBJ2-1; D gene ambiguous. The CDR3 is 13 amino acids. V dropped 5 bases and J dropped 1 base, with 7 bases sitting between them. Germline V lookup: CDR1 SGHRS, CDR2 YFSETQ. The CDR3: CASRETSYNEQFF. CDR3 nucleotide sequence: TGCGCCAGCAGGGAGACATCCTACAATGAGCAGTTCTTC.

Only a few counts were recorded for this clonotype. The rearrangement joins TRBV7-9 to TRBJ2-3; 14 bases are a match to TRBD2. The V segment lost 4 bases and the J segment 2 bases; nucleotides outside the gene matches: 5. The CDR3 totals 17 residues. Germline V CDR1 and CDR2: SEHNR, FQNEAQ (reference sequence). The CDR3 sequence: CASSSGTSGSFTDTQYF. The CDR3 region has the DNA TGTGCCAGCAGCTCCGGGACTAGCGGGAGCTTCACAGATACGCAGTATTTT.

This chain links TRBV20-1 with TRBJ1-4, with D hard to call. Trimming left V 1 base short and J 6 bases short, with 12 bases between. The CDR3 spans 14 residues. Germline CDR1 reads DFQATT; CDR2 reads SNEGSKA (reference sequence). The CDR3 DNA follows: TGCAGTGCTAGAGCCGTAGATAGCCATGAAAAACTGTTTTTT. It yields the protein CSARAVDSHEKLFF.

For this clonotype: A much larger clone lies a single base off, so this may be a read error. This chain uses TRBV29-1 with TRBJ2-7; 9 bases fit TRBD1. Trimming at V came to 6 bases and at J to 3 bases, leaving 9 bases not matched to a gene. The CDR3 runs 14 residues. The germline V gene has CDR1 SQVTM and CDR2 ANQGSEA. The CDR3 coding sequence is TGCAGCGTGATTGGGACAGGGAGCTTCTACGAGCAGTACTTC. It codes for CSVIGTGSFYEQYF.

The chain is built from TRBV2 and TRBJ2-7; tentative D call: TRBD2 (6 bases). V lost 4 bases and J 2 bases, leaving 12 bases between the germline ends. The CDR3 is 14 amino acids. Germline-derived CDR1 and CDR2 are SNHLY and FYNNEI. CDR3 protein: CASSASESAYEQYF. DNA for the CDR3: TGTGCCAGCAGTGCTAGCGAATCTGCCTACGAGCAGTACTTC.

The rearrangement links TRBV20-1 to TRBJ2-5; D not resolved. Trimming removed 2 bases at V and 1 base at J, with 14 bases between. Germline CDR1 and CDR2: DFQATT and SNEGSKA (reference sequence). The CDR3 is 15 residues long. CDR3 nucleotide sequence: TGCAGTGCTAGACCCGTCCCGTGGGCCCAAGAGACCCAGTACTTC. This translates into CSARPVPWAQETQYF.

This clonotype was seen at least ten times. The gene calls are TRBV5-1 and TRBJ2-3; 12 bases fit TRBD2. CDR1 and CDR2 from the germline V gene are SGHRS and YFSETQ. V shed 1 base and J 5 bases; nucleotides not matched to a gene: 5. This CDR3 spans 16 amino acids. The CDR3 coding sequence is TGCGCCAGCAGCTTGCAGACTAGCGGGAGAGGAGATACGCAGTATTTT. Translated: CASSLQTSGRGDTQYF.

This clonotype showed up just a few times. CDR3: CASSLGRGWNNEQFF. In DNA, the CDR3 is TGTGCCAGCAGCTTGGGCCGAGGCTGGAACAATGAGCAGTTCTTC. This chain links TRBV5-6 with TRBJ2-1; the D is unclear. This CDR3 spans 15 amino acids. V was pared by 0 bases and J by 5 bases, with 12 bases between. Germline CDR1 and CDR2: SGHDT and YYEEEE.

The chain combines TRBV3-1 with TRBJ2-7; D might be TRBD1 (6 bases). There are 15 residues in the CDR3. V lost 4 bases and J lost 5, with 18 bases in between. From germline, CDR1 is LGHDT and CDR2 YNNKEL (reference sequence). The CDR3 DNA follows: TGTGCCAGCAGCCCAGGGGTCGCAGGGGCTGACGAGCAGTACTTC. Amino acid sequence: CASSPGVAGADEQYF.

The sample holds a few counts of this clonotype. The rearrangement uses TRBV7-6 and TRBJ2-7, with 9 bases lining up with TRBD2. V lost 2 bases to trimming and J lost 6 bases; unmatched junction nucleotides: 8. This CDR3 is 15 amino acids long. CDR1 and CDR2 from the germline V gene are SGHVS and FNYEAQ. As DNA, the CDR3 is TGTGCCAGCAGCTTATCGGCGGCGGGAGGGGGCGAGCAGTACTTC. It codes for CASSLSAAGGGEQYF.

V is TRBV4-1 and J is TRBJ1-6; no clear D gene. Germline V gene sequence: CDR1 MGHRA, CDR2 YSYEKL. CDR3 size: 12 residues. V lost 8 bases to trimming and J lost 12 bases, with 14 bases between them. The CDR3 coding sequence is TGCGCCAGCTGTCGGACCCGTGGACCCCTCCACTTT. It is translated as CASCRTRGPLHF.

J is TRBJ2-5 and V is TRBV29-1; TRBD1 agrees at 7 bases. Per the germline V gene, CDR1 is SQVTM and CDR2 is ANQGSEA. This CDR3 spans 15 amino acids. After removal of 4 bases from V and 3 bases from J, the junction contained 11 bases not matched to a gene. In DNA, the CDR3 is TGCAGCGTTGGAGAGGGCAGGGGGAGTAAAGAGACCCAGTACTTC. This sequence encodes CSVGEGRGSKETQYF.

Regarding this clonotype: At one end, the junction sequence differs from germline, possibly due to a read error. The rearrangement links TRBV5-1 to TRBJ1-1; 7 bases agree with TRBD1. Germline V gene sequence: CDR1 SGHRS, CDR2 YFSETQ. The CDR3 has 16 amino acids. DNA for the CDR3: TGCCCCAGCAGCTTGAAGGGACAGACCCGAGGGAAGGAAGCTTTCTTT. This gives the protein CPSSLKGQTRGKEAFF.

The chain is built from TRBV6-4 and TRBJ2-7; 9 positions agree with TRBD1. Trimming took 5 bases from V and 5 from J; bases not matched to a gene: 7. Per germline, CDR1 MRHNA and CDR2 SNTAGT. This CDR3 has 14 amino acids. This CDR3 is CASSPGQGYDEQYF. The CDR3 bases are TGTGCCAGCAGTCCTGGACAGGGGTACGACGAGCAGTACTTC.

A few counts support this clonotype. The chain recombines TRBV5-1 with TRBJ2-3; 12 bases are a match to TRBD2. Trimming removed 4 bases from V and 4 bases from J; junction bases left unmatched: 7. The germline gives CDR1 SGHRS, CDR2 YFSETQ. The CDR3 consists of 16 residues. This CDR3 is CASSLTSGSFADTQYF. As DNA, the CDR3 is TGCGCCAGCAGCCTGACTAGCGGGAGCTTCGCAGATACGCAGTATTTT.

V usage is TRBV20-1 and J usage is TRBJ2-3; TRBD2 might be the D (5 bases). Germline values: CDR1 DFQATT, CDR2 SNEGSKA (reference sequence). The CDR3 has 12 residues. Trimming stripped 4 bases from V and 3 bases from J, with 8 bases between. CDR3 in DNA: TGCAGTGCTAAGGGAGTGACAGATACGCAGTATTTT. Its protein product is CSAKGVTDTQYF.

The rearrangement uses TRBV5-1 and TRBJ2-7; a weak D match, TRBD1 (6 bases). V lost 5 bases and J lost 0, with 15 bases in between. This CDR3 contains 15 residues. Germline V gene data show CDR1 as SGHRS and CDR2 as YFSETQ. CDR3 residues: CASRTQGGSSYEQYF. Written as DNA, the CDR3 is TGCGCCAGCAGAACGCAAGGGGGTAGCTCCTACGAGCAGTACTTC.

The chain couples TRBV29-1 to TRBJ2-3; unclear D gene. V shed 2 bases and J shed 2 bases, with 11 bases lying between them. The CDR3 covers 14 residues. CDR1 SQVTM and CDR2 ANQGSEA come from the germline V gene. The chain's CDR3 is CSVERQMNTDTQYF. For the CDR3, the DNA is TGCAGCGTTGAACGGCAGATGAACACAGATACGCAGTATTTT.

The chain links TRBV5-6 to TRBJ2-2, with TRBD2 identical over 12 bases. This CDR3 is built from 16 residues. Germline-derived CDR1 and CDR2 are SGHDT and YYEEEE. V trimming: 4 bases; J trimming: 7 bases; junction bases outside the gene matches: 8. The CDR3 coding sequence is TGTGCCAGCAGCCAAGAACTAGCGGGAGGTGTCGGGGAGCTGTTTTTT. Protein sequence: CASSQELAGGVGELFF.

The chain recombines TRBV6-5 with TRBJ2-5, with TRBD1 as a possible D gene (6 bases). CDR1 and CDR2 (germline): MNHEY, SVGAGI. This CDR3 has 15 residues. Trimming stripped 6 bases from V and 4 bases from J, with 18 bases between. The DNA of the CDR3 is TGTGCCAGCAGCCAACAGGGCAGTAGGCGAGAGACCCAGTACTTC. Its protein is CASSQQGSRRETQYF.

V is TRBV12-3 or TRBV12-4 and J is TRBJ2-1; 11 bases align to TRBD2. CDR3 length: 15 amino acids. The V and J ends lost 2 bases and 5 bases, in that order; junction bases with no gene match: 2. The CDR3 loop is CASSLSSGRHNEQFF. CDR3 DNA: TGTGCCAGCAGTTTATCTAGCGGGAGGCACAATGAGCAGTTCTTC.

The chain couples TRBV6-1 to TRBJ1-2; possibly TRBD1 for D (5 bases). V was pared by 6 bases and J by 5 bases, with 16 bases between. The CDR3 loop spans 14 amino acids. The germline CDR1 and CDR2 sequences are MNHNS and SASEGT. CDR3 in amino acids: CASSLGTGTYGYTF. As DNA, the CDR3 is TGTGCCAGCAGCCTGGGCACCGGGACGTATGGCTACACCTTC.

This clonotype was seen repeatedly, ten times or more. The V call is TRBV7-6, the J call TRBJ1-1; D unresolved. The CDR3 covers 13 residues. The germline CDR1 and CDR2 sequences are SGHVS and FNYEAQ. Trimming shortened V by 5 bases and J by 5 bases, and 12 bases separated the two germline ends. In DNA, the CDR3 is TGTGCCAGCAGCCTTTCCGAAGGGACTGAAGCTTTCTTT. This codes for CASSLSEGTEAFF.

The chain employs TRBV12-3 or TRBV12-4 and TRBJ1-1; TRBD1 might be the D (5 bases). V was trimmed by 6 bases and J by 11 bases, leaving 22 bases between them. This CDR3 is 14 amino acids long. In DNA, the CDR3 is TGTGCCAGCAGATCGGGGCAGGGCGGTAGTAGGGCTTTCTTT. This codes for CASRSGQGGSRAFF.